This entry lists 28 T cell receptor beta chains sequenced from one sample in a study of yellow fever vaccine responses in identical twins. From the RT-PCR reads, TCRdb called clonotypes with MiXCR, one entry per CDR3 protein. In the table there are under 2,000 distinct CDR3 sequences, 87% of which are singletons. The starting material was T cells from blood (PBMCs), unsorted or a sorted subset (not recorded which), obtained before or after yellow fever vaccination (not recorded which). The receptors were sampled from a woman aged 18-29 years who received the yellow fever vaccine.

The chain is built from TRBV7-6 and TRBJ2-1, with D possibly TRBD2 on 6 matching bases. Germline values: CDR1 SGHVS, CDR2 FNYEAQ. This CDR3 has 15 residues. V lost 5 bases to trimming and J lost 2 bases, with 13 bases between them. The CDR3 here is CASSPPGLAYNEQFF. The CDR3 DNA follows: TGTGCCAGCAGCCCGCCGGGACTGGCCTACAATGAGCAGTTCTTC.

The gene calls are TRBV7-9 and TRBJ1-2; D is uncertain. The CDR3 length is 15 residues. V was cut by 3 bases and J by 4 bases, with 15 bases left in between. Germline V gene lookup returns CDR1 SEHNR and CDR2 FQNEAQ (reference sequence). CDR3 DNA sequence: TGTGCCAGCAGCTTTCAAGCAGATCCTGCCTATGGCTACACCTTC. It translates to CASSFQADPAYGYTF.

The rearrangement links TRBV4-1 to TRBJ2-3, with 10 bases matching TRBD2. V trimming: 2 bases; J trimming: 2 bases; junction bases outside the gene matches: 4. Germline V gene data show CDR1 as MGHRA and CDR2 as YSYEKL. The CDR3 runs 16 residues. CDR3 bases: TGCGCCAGCAGCCAACTACTAGCGGGGAACACAGATACGCAGTATTTT. This sequence encodes CASSQLLAGNTDTQYF.

In the case of this clonotype: An end of the junction does not agree with germline; a read error may underlie this. The chain couples TRBV10-3 to TRBJ1-1; 8 bases map to TRBD1. The CDR3 length is 13 residues. CDR1 is ENHRY, CDR2 SYGVKD, per germline. The CDR3 DNA reads as TGTGCCATTAGTGGGCAGGGGGCGCCTGAAGCTTTCTTT. It yields the protein CAISGQGAPEAFF.

The chain carries TRBV7-6 and TRBJ2-7; 12 bases match TRBD1. CDR3 length: 14 amino acids. V was pared by 5 bases and J by 6 bases, with 5 bases of the junction left unmatched. Germline-derived CDR1 and CDR2 are SGHVS and FNYEAQ. The CDR3 region is CASSIGTGGFEQYF. Written as DNA, the CDR3 is TGTGCCAGCAGCATCGGGACAGGGGGCTTCGAGCAGTACTTC.

This chain uses TRBV7-3 with TRBJ2-7; D remains ambiguous. Germline V lookup: CDR1 SGHTA, CDR2 FQGTGA. The CDR3 sequence is 13 residues long. Trimming stripped 1 base from V and 4 bases from J, with 8 bases between. As DNA, the CDR3 is TGTGCCAGCAGCTTAAAAAGGTCTTACGAGCAGTACTTC. Amino acid sequence: CASSLKRSYEQYF.

The rearrangement links TRBV4-2 to TRBJ2-1; perhaps TRBD2 as D (5 bases). CDR3 length: 12 residues. CDR1 is LGHNA and CDR2 is YNFKEQ in the germline V gene. Deletions cut 4 bases from V and 10 bases from J, with 11 bases between. CDR3: CASSLTIMEQFF. The CDR3 DNA reads TGTGCCAGCAGCCTGACTATTATGGAGCAGTTCTTC.

This clonotype showed up just a few times. The chain combines TRBV7-2 with TRBJ2-5; D uncertain. Looked up from germline, CDR1 is SGHTA and CDR2 is FQGNSA. There are 11 residues in the CDR3. The ends were cut back, 5 bases at V and 4 bases at J, with 5 bases in the middle. The CDR3 loop reads CASSTSETQYF. DNA of the CDR3: TGTGCCAGCAGCACTTCAGAGACCCAGTACTTC.

This chain uses TRBV7-9 with TRBJ2-1, with D unresolved. V was trimmed by 4 bases and J by 4 bases, leaving 8 bases between them. Germline CDR1 SEHNR, CDR2 FQNEAQ (reference sequence). The CDR3 contains 13 residues. As DNA, the CDR3 is TGTGCCAGCAGCTCCTCGGGTTACAATGAGCAGTTCTTC. The encoded protein is CASSSSGYNEQFF.

The chain links TRBV25-1 to TRBJ1-5, with 7 positions matching TRBD1. Germline V CDR1 and CDR2: MGHDK, SYGVNS. CDR3 size: 16 residues. J was trimmed by 4 bases and V by 7 bases; bases with no gene match: 13. CDR3 bases: TGTGCCAGCACCCCTGGGGGGCAGGGGGAAAATCAGCCCCAGCATTTT. Encoded protein: CASTPGGQGENQPQHF. Using reference TRBV25-1 and TRBJ1-5 for the parts outside the CDR3, the full variable domain is EADIYQTPRYLVIGTGKKITLECSQTMGHDKMYWYQQDPGMELHLIHYSYGVNSTEKGDLSSESTVSRIRTEHFPLTLESARPSHTSQYLCASTPGGQGENQPQHFGDGTRLSIL.

The rearrangement links TRBV6-1 to TRBJ2-3, with no clear D. Germline CDR1 and CDR2: MNHNS and SASEGT. V was clipped by 4 bases and J by 9 bases, with 14 bases between them. The CDR3 consists of 13 residues. CDR3 coding DNA: TGTGCCAGCAGTGCTGCTCCCACGGGCACGCAGTATTTT. Protein sequence: CASSAAPTGTQYF.

This clonotype was counted once. This chain uses TRBV29-1 with TRBJ1-1; D is ambiguous. The CDR3 runs to 13 residues. Germline V lookup: CDR1 SQVTM, CDR2 ANQGSEA. Trimming took 2 bases from V and 1 from J, leaving 8 bases between them. The CDR3 bases are TGCAGCGTTGAAACTCCTACGAACACTGAAGCTTTCTTT. Amino acids: CSVETPTNTEAFF.

The CDR3 DNA reads as TGTGCCAGCAGGAATGGGGGGAACACCGGGGAGCTGTTTTTT. Translation: CASRNGGNTGELFF. This chain links TRBV6-1 with TRBJ2-2; either TRBD1 or TRBD2 may fit D (5 bases each). The germline gives CDR1 MNHNS, CDR2 SASEGT. Trimming removed 6 bases at V and 1 base at J, with 9 bases between. This CDR3 region has 14 residues.

The chain couples TRBV11-3 to TRBJ2-1, with a weak D call TRBD2 (5 bases). The CDR3 consists of 15 residues. The V gene's germline CDR1 is SGHNT and CDR2 YENEEA. Trimming removed 3 bases from V and 6 bases from J, with 15 bases in between. The CDR3 DNA reads TGTGCCAGCAGCTTCGGCGGAGGAGCTTTCAATGAGCAGTTCTTC. Protein sequence: CASSFGGGAFNEQFF.

The chain uses TRBV7-1 and TRBJ1-2; 8 bases agree with TRBD1. TRBV7-1 is marked as an open reading frame, function uncertain. The CDR3 runs to 16 residues. V shed 2 bases and J 7 bases; nucleotides not matched to a gene: 12. In DNA, the CDR3 is TGTGCCAGCAGCTCAACAACCGGACAGGGAATCCTTGGCTACACCTTC. Translation: CASSSTTGQGILGYTF.

This rearrangement joins TRBV15 to TRBJ2-6; perhaps D is TRBD1 or TRBD2 (5 bases each). Looked up from germline, CDR1 is LNHNV and CDR2 is YYDKDF (reference sequence). The CDR3 loop spans 14 amino acids. The V end lost 9 bases, the J end lost 0 bases, and 9 bases lay between the germline ends. The CDR3 nucleotides read TGTGCCACTCGAGGGGACTCTGGGGCCAACGTCCTGACTTTC. Its translation is CATRGDSGANVLTF. The whole variable domain, filled in from reference TRBV15 and TRBJ2-6, reads DAMVIQNPRYQVTQFGKPVTLSCSQTLNHNVMYWYQQKSSQAPKLLFHYYDKDFNNEADTPDNFQSRRPNTSFCFLDIRSPGLGDTAMYLCATRGDSGANVLTFGAGSRLTVL.

The gene calls are TRBV6-2 or TRBV6-3 and TRBJ2-7; D is perhaps TRBD2 (7 bases). The CDR3 loop spans 16 amino acids. Germline V CDR1 and CDR2: MNHEY, SVGEGT. Trimming cost V 0 bases and J 0 bases, with 12 bases left between them. The CDR3 DNA reads TGTGCCAGCAGTTACTCGAATCGGGGGGCCTCCTACGAGCAGTACTTC. Its translation: CASSYSNRGASYEQYF.

This sequence joins TRBV20-1 and TRBJ2-3; no clear D gene. Trimming pared 5 bases from V and 2 bases from J, leaving 11 bases between. This CDR3 has 13 amino acids. CDR1 and CDR2 (germline): DFQATT, SNEGSKA (reference sequence). The CDR3, as DNA: TGCAGTGCTGGCCTTCCTACCACAGATACGCAGTATTTT. Its translation: CSAGLPTTDTQYF.

The chain has TRBV15 and TRBJ1-1; a possible D gene is TRBD1 (6 bases). The CDR3 length is 15 residues. The germline V gene encodes CDR1 LNHNV and CDR2 YYDKDF (reference sequence). Trimming left V 0 bases short and J 7 bases short, with 15 bases between. This CDR3 reads CATSRDRSGADEAFF. Written as DNA, the CDR3 is TGTGCCACCAGCAGAGATCGGTCGGGGGCGGATGAAGCTTTCTTT.

The V call is TRBV10-3, the J call TRBJ2-1; tentative D call: TRBD1 (6 bases). The CDR3 has 12 residues. Trimming stripped 10 bases from V and 6 bases from J, with 13 bases between. Germline V lookup: CDR1 ENHRY, CDR2 SYGVKD. The CDR3 bases are TGTGCCACCACAGGGTCTGGCAATGAGCAGTTCTTC. Amino acid sequence: CATTGSGNEQFF.

This sequence joins TRBV4-1 and TRBJ1-2; tentative D call: TRBD1 (6 bases). Per germline, CDR1 MGHRA and CDR2 YSYEKL. Between the trimmed V and J ends, which lost 2 bases and 4 bases, there was a span of 8 bases. The CDR3 has 13 amino acids. CDR3 sequence: CASSQPGAYGYTF. The CDR3, as DNA: TGCGCCAGCAGCCAACCGGGGGCCTATGGCTACACCTTC.

The chain links TRBV10-3 to TRBJ2-7, with 9 bases that match TRBD2. The CDR3 totals 15 residues. The germline V gene encodes CDR1 ENHRY and CDR2 SYGVKD. After removal of 3 bases from V and 4 bases from J, the junction contained 7 bases not matched to a gene. CDR3 in DNA: TGTGCCATCAGTGACCTCCAGCGGGAGGTGTACGAGCAGTACTTC. Protein: CAISDLQREVYEQYF.

V is TRBV5-5 and J is TRBJ1-5, with D unclear. The length of the CDR3 is 12 residues. The V gene's germline CDR1 is SGHKS and CDR2 YYEKEE (reference sequence). V shed 4 bases and J shed 4 bases, with 6 bases lying between them. CDR3 coding DNA: TGTGCCAGCAGCCTCAATAATCAGCCCCAGCATTTT. Its translation: CASSLNNQPQHF.

This rearrangement joins TRBV11-2 to TRBJ2-7; D uncertain. Deletions cut 5 bases from V and 2 bases from J, with 13 bases between. Germline assignment: CDR1 SGHAT and CDR2 FQNNGV. The CDR3 is 14 amino acids. The CDR3 here is CASSPNPGTYEQYF. CDR3 sequence (DNA): TGTGCCAGCAGCCCAAACCCCGGAACCTACGAGCAGTACTTC.

V and J are TRBV21-1 and TRBJ1-6. TRBV21-1 is deemed a pseudogene. The CDR3 totals 15 residues. The CDR3 loop is CASSPAALDNSPLHF. The CDR3 DNA is TGTGCCAGCAGCCCCGCCGCTCTTGATAATTCACCCCTCCACTTT.

The chain is built from TRBV6-1 and TRBJ1-4; TRBD1 aligns across 7 bases. Per germline, CDR1 MNHNS and CDR2 SASEGT. After removal of 6 bases from V and 7 bases from J, the junction contained 2 bases not matched to a gene. The CDR3 sequence is 12 residues long. CDR3 nucleotides: TGTGCCAGCAGCCGGGACAGTGAAAAACTGTTTTTT. It codes for CASSRDSEKLFF.

The J gene is TRBJ2-7, the V gene TRBV5-2; the table's D gene call, TRBD1, was not cross checked with the DNA. TRBV5-2 is labeled a pseudogene. The CDR3 loop spans 15 amino acids. This CDR3 is CASNPDRFPSYEQYF. Here the CDR3 DNA reads TGTGCCAGCAATCCAGACAGATTCCCTTCCTACGAGCAGTACTTC.

This sequence joins TRBV12-3 or TRBV12-4 and TRBJ2-7, with D unresolved. Trimming pared 4 bases from V and 3 bases from J, leaving 19 bases between. The CDR3 is 16 residues long. The DNA for the CDR3 is TGTGCCAGCAGTTATAACACGGAACGTTTAGGCTACGAGCAGTACTTC. This gives the protein CASSYNTERLGYEQYF.